What follows are 31 T cell receptor beta chains derived from one specimen sequenced in a study of blood T cell repertoires in COVID-19. Sequencing was performed with immunoSEQ multiplex PCR; in TCRdb, only in-frame clones are kept and a portion is missing. The table includes over 60,000 clones, about 90% detected once. The specimen was peripheral blood. The source of these receptors is a woman older than 75 with active COVID-19.

This clone was found once. The J gene is TRBJ1-1, the V gene TRBV18; D possibly corresponds to TRBD1 (6 bases). Germline CDR1 KGHSH, CDR2 LQKENI. The V end lost 9 bases, the J end lost 2 bases, and 13 bases lay between the germline ends. The CDR3 sequence is 13 residues long. The CDR3 DNA reads TGTGCCAGTGAGACAGGAATTAACACTGAAGCTTTCTTT. Translated: CASETGINTEAFF.

The chain carries TRBV2 and TRBJ1-5, with D possibly TRBD1 on 6 matching bases. The germline gives CDR1 SNHLY, CDR2 FYNNEI. The V gene lost 6 bases and the J gene lost 3 bases, with 21 bases spanning the gap. This CDR3 region has 17 residues. CDR3 sequence reads: CASRGLGGVGPNQPQHF. CDR3 bases: TGTGCCAGCAGAGGTTTAGGGGGGGTCGGGCCCAATCAGCCCCAGCATTTT.

J is TRBJ2-1 and V is TRBV6-5; a possible D gene is TRBD2 (6 bases). Trimming stripped 6 bases from V and 3 bases from J, with 12 bases between. Germline V gene lookup returns CDR1 MNHEY and CDR2 SVGAGI. CDR3 length: 14 residues. The CDR3 sequence: CASSGGLIYNEQFF. The CDR3 DNA reads TGTGCCAGCAGCGGGGGTCTTATCTACAATGAGCAGTTCTTC.

The chain employs TRBV21-1 and TRBJ2-5; no check of the table's D call, TRBD2, against the DNA was made. TRBV21-1 is listed as a pseudogene. CDR3 length: 19 residues. In DNA form, the CDR3 reads TGTGCCAGCAGCATAGTTGAGCGGGAGGCCGGTTTTTATATGGAGACCCAGTACTTC. It is translated as CASSIVEREAGFYMETQYF.

J is TRBJ2-3 and V is TRBV7-3; TRBD1 might be the D (5 bases). V was cut by 2 bases and J by 5 bases, with 11 bases left in between. The CDR3 is 14 amino acids. Germline V lookup: CDR1 SGHTA, CDR2 FQGTGA. CDR3 sequence: CASSLLGDRDTQYF. In DNA form, the CDR3 reads TGTGCCAGCAGCTTACTAGGGGATAGAGATACGCAGTATTTT. The entire variable domain, with the rest obtained from reference TRBV7-3 and TRBJ2-3, is as follows: GAGVSQTPSNKVTEKGKYVELRCDPISGHTALYWYRQSLGQGPEFLIYFQGTGAADDSGLPNDRFFAVRPEGSVSTLKIQRTERGDSAVYLCASSLLGDRDTQYFGPGTRLTVL.

This clone has just a few counts. The rearrangement joins TRBV16 to TRBJ2-7; TRBD2 agrees at 8 bases. The CDR3 has 15 amino acids. Germline values: CDR1 KGHSY, CDR2 FQNENV. V was clipped by 6 bases and J by 5 bases; unmatched bases: 12. As DNA, the CDR3 is TGTGCCAGCAGACAACTAGCGGCCTCGGGGCACGAGCAGTACTTC. Amino acids: CASRQLAASGHEQYF.

The chain joins TRBV28 to TRBJ1-6; D is unresolved. Germline-derived CDR1 and CDR2 are MDHEN and SYDVKM. Trimming removed 3 bases from V and 7 bases from J, with 16 bases in between. The CDR3 contains 16 residues. This CDR3 reads CASSFYPRKLNSPLHF. In DNA form, the CDR3 reads TGTGCCAGCAGTTTTTATCCACGAAAACTGAATTCACCCCTCCACTTT. Full variable domain (missing parts from reference TRBV28 and TRBJ1-6): DVKVTQSSRYLVKRTGEKVFLECVQDMDHENMFWYRQDPGLGLRLIYFSYDVKMKEKGDIPEGYSVSREKKERFSLILESASTNQTSMYLCASSFYPRKLNSPLHFGNGTRLTVT.

The rearrangement links TRBV19 to TRBJ2-3; no definite D call. This CDR3 is 11 amino acids long. The V gene's germline CDR1 is LNHDA and CDR2 SQIVND (reference sequence). The V and J ends lost 0 bases and 9 bases respectively, with 4 bases between them. CDR3 in amino acids: CASSIDRTQYF. CDR3 sequence (DNA): TGTGCCAGTAGTATAGACAGGACGCAGTATTTT.

This clone was counted between two and nine times. The chain employs TRBV4-1 and TRBJ2-1; 9 nucleotides agree with TRBD2. CDR3 size: 17 residues. Germline CDR1 reads MGHRA; CDR2 reads YSYEKL. With 2 bases clipped from V and 0 bases from J, the junction kept 5 bases outside the gene matches. Here the CDR3 DNA reads TGCGCCAGCAGCCAACGACTACTAGCGGGCTCCTACAATGAGCAGTTCTTC. Translated, it gives CASSQRLLAGSYNEQFF.

This clone came up once. The chain combines TRBV6-5 with TRBJ2-7, with 8 bases lining up with TRBD1. V lost 4 bases and J lost 2; bases outside the gene matches: 7. Germline CDR1 reads MNHEY; CDR2 reads SVGAGI. The CDR3 consists of 15 residues. DNA of the CDR3: TGTGCCAGCAGTTCTAAAGACAGGGGAACCTACGAGCAGTACTTC. It is translated as CASSSKDRGTYEQYF.

This sequence joins TRBV5-4 and TRBJ2-2, with 7 bases aligning to TRBD1. The germline CDR1 and CDR2 sequences are SGHNT and YYREEE (reference sequence). Unmatched junction bases numbered 5, after V lost 5 bases and J lost 1 base. The CDR3 consists of 15 residues. The CDR3 spells CASRMTGWNTGELFF. For the CDR3, the DNA is TGTGCCAGCAGGATGACAGGGTGGAACACCGGGGAGCTGTTTTTT.

The rearrangement uses TRBV7-2 and TRBJ2-3; D is possibly TRBD1 (5 bases). The V gene lost 5 bases and the J gene lost 0 bases, with 18 bases spanning the gap. The V gene's germline CDR1 is SGHTA and CDR2 FQGNSA. The CDR3 runs 17 residues. The CDR3 reads CASSLRWGRTSTDTQYF. The CDR3 bases are TGTGCCAGCAGCCTACGTTGGGGCCGAACTAGCACAGATACGCAGTATTTT.

This chain uses TRBV12-3 or TRBV12-4 with TRBJ1-4, with D perhaps matching TRBD1 (5 bases). V lost 7 bases and J lost 10, with 13 bases in between. CDR3 length: 12 amino acids. CDR3 loop: CASTLGQGKLFF. CDR3 in DNA: TGTGCCAGCACCCTGGGGCAGGGAAAACTGTTTTTT.

This chain links TRBV5-1 with TRBJ2-5, with 11 bases identical to TRBD1. This CDR3 is built from 16 residues. V dropped 4 bases and J dropped 4; count of bases not matched to a gene: 9. Germline-derived CDR1 and CDR2 are SGHRS and YFSETQ. For the CDR3, the DNA is TGCGCCAGCAGCGGAGCCTGGGACAGGGGGGGAGAGACCCAGTACTTC. Its translation is CASSGAWDRGGETQYF.

The chain has TRBV11-1 and TRBJ2-7, with TRBD2 matching over 12 bases. Germline V gene data show CDR1 as SGHAT and CDR2 as FQDESV (reference sequence). Trimming cost V 5 bases and J 1 base; bases outside gene matches: 3. The CDR3 spans 15 residues. The CDR3 bases are TGTGCCAGCAGCGGGGGGACTAGCGGGTCCTACGAGCAGTACTTC. Amino acids: CASSGGTSGSYEQYF.

The chain recombines TRBV5-8 with TRBJ2-4; the D is unclear. This CDR3 is built from 12 residues. Germline V CDR1 and CDR2: SGHTS, YDEGEE. The V end was cut by 4 bases, the J end by 8 bases, with 10 bases between. CDR3 region: CASSLALDIQYF. CDR3 nucleotides: TGTGCCAGCAGCCTTGCCCTAGACATTCAGTACTTC.

The genes are TRBV24-1 and TRBJ2-1; perhaps TRBD1 as D (6 bases). V was trimmed by 1 base and J by 3 bases, leaving 18 bases between them. CDR1 KGHDR and CDR2 SFDVKD come from the germline V gene. The CDR3 spans 18 residues. The CDR3 here is CATSDLRRGVGGYNEQFF. The CDR3 DNA follows: TGTGCCACCAGTGATTTAAGGAGAGGTGTAGGGGGCTACAATGAGCAGTTCTTC.

J is TRBJ2-5 and V is TRBV28, with D possibly TRBD2 on 5 matching bases. Germline V gene lookup returns CDR1 MDHEN and CDR2 SYDVKM. This CDR3 has 15 residues. V was trimmed by 6 bases and J by 5 bases, leaving 19 bases between them. In DNA, the CDR3 is TGTGCCAGCAGCCTCTTCGCACTAGTCAAGGAGACCCAGTACTTC. Its translation is CASSLFALVKETQYF.

This sequence joins TRBV24-1 and TRBJ1-2; maybe TRBD1 (6 bases). This CDR3 has 15 residues. CDR1 KGHDR and CDR2 SFDVKD come from the germline V gene. V lost 5 bases and J lost 0, with 12 bases in between. The DNA of the CDR3 is TGTGCCACCAGTGCTCAGGGGTCAGCTAACTATGGCTACACCTTC. This gives the protein CATSAQGSANYGYTF.

The chain carries TRBV9 and TRBJ2-1; perhaps TRBD2 as D (5 bases). Trimming stripped 0 bases from V and 4 bases from J, with 17 bases between. Per the germline V gene, CDR1 is SGDLS and CDR2 is YYNGEE. This CDR3 region has 17 residues. The CDR3 region is CASSVGVTTSFYNEQFF. In nucleotides, the CDR3 is TGTGCCAGCAGCGTAGGCGTGACTACATCTTTTTACAATGAGCAGTTCTTC.

The genes are TRBV19 and TRBJ2-7; maybe TRBD1 (6 bases). This CDR3 contains 16 residues. Per the germline V gene, CDR1 is LNHDA and CDR2 is SQIVND (reference sequence). Trimming removed 0 bases from V and 3 bases from J, with 15 bases in between. CDR3 sequence reads: CASSIDRPGAFYEQYF. In nucleotides, the CDR3 is TGTGCCAGTAGTATAGATCGGCCAGGGGCGTTCTACGAGCAGTACTTC. Combining the CDR3 with reference TRBV19 and TRBJ2-7 gives the whole variable domain DGGITQSPKYLFRKEGQNVTLSCEQNLNHDAMYWYRQDPGQGLRLIYYSQIVNDFQKGDIAEGYSVSREKKESFPLTVTSAQKNPTAFYLCASSIDRPGAFYEQYFGPGTRLTVT.

The chain is built from TRBV7-2 and TRBJ2-5; 7 bases are shared with TRBD2. Germline lookup yields CDR1 SGHTA and CDR2 FQGNSA. This CDR3 spans 14 amino acids. After removal of 5 bases from V and 4 bases from J, the junction contained 7 bases not matched to a gene. The CDR3 is CASSPGGIRETQYF. The CDR3, as DNA: TGTGCCAGCAGCCCGGGGGGAATCCGAGAGACCCAGTACTTC.

The chain employs TRBV4-2 and TRBJ1-2; the match to TRBD1 covers 9 bases. This CDR3 has 14 amino acids. Germline assignment: CDR1 LGHNA and CDR2 YNFKEQ. The junction had 7 bases not matched to a gene; V was cut back by 4 bases and J by 7 bases. The CDR3 DNA reads TGTGCCAGCAGCCCCGGGACAGGGTTTCGTGGCTACACCTTC. The encoded protein is CASSPGTGFRGYTF.

The CDR3 reads CASSEWVGPAFF. In DNA, the CDR3 is TGTGCCAGCAGTGAGTGGGTGGGCCCAGCTTTCTTT. The J gene is TRBJ1-1, the V gene TRBV2; D unclear. The V gene's germline CDR1 is SNHLY and CDR2 FYNNEI. CDR3 size: 12 residues. Trimming left V 3 bases short and J 10 bases short, with 12 bases between.

The chain links TRBV5-3 to TRBJ2-7; D is unclear. TRBV5-3 is classed as an ORF, of uncertain function. The CDR3 runs 14 residues. V was cut by 2 bases and J by 2 bases, with 11 bases left in between. The DNA of the CDR3 is TGTGCCAGAAGCTTCATTGTCAGAACCTACGAGCAGTACTTC. It translates to CARSFIVRTYEQYF.

This clone was recorded once. CDR3 protein: CASSSEGGGQGEQFF. The DNA of the CDR3 is TGCGCCAGCAGCTCCGAAGGCGGGGGGCAGGGTGAGCAGTTCTTC. This sequence joins TRBV5-1 and TRBJ2-1; TRBD2 matches at 8 bases. The CDR3 loop spans 15 amino acids. V was pared by 3 bases and J by 9 bases, with 11 bases of the junction left unmatched. The germline CDR1 and CDR2 sequences are SGHRS and YFSETQ.

V is TRBV4-2 and J is TRBJ1-6; D not resolved. The V gene lost 1 base and the J gene lost 3 bases, with 10 bases spanning the gap. This CDR3 is 16 amino acids long. Germline CDR1 is LGHNA and CDR2 is YNFKEQ. The CDR3 spells CASSQAAASYNSPLHF. DNA of the CDR3: TGTGCCAGCAGCCAAGCCGCAGCGAGCTATAATTCACCCCTCCACTTT.

The chain carries TRBV28 and TRBJ2-5; 8 bases agree with TRBD2. The CDR3 totals 15 residues. Germline assignment: CDR1 MDHEN and CDR2 SYDVKM. Losses at the gene ends were 5 bases for V and 2 bases for J; bases not matched to a gene: 7. CDR3 sequence reads: CASSDRLASQETQYF. The CDR3 DNA reads as TGTGCCAGCAGTGACCGACTAGCGTCGCAAGAGACCCAGTACTTC.

This rearrangement joins TRBV6-5 to TRBJ2-1; no clear D gene. The CDR3 is 13 residues long. V was pared by 10 bases and J by 4 bases, with 14 bases between. Germline V CDR1 and CDR2: MNHEY, SVGAGI. CDR3 amino acids: CATASTGYNEQFF. The DNA for the CDR3 is TGTGCCACCGCCTCCACCGGGTACAATGAGCAGTTCTTC.

The CDR3 spells CASSLVASGRYEQYF. The CDR3 DNA is TGTGCCAGCAGCTTAGTGGCTAGCGGGAGGTATGAGCAGTACTTC. The V and J genes are TRBV13 and TRBJ2-7; the match to TRBD2 covers 11 bases. Germline V CDR1 and CDR2: PRHDT, FYEKMQ (reference sequence). The CDR3 spans 15 residues. With 1 base clipped from V and 7 bases from J, the junction kept 6 bases outside the gene matches.

The chain has TRBV4-2 and TRBJ2-1; the D gene is possibly TRBD1 (6 bases). Trimming removed 3 bases at V and 6 bases at J, with 12 bases between. CDR3 length: 14 amino acids. CDR1 LGHNA and CDR2 YNFKEQ come from the germline V gene. The chain's CDR3 is CASSQGTFSNEQFF. The CDR3 bases are TGTGCCAGCAGCCAGGGGACATTTTCCAATGAGCAGTTCTTC.